These 10 T cell receptor beta chains were sequenced from one sample in a study of cytomegalovirus exposure and HLA in healthy donors. Primers included in the PCR were 60 Vbeta and 13 Jbeta primers. Assay used: immunoSEQ multiplex PCR; TCRdb lists only in-frame clones, some missing. The table lists around 170,000 clones, 77% of them singletons, with around 1.5% in the top ten. The specimen sequenced was PBMCs. These receptors were collected from a man aged 18 to 35 in good health and CMV-seronegative.

The V gene is TRBV7-9, the J gene TRBJ2-7, with D perhaps matching TRBD1 (6 bases). This CDR3 comprises 13 residues. Germline CDR1 SEHNR, CDR2 FQNEAQ (reference sequence). The V end was cut by 5 bases, the J end by 4 bases, with 12 bases between. In nucleotides, the CDR3 is TGTGCCAGCAGCCCCTGGACAGATTACGAGCAGTACTTC. This codes for CASSPWTDYEQYF.

The chain is built from TRBV12-2 and TRBJ1-5; TRBD1, the table's D call, was not compared with the DNA. TRBV12-2 is shown as a pseudogene. The CDR3 has 16 amino acids. Written as DNA, the CDR3 is TGTGCAAGTCGCTTCCCGGACAGGGCCCTCAATCAGCCCCAGCATTTT. This sequence encodes CASRFPDRALNQPQHF.

The chain links TRBV20-1 to TRBJ1-1; 9 bases are shared with TRBD1. Losses at the gene ends were 5 bases for V and 7 bases for J; bases not matched to a gene: 2. The CDR3 sequence is 11 residues long. Germline CDR1 is DFQATT and CDR2 is SNEGSKA (reference sequence). The CDR3 spells CSAPTGGEAFF. CDR3 nucleotide sequence: TGCAGTGCTCCGACAGGGGGTGAAGCTTTCTTT.

This chain links TRBV27 with TRBJ2-5; 7 bases line up with TRBD2. The CDR3 is 13 amino acids. V lost 8 bases, J lost 5 bases, and 8 bases stayed unmatched. Looked up from germline, CDR1 is MNHEY and CDR2 is SMNVEV (reference sequence). CDR3 in amino acids: CASRFSAGETQYF. Here the CDR3 DNA reads TGTGCCAGCCGGTTTTCAGCGGGGGAGACCCAGTACTTC.

The chain carries TRBV6-6 and TRBJ1-1; possible D gene TRBD1, 5 bases. V was pared by 4 bases and J by 7 bases, with 10 bases between. The germline gives CDR1 MNHNY, CDR2 SVGAGI (reference sequence). This CDR3 region has 12 residues. The CDR3 loop is CASSLGGNEAFF. In DNA, the CDR3 is TGTGCCAGCAGTTTGGGGGGGAATGAAGCTTTCTTT.

The chain recombines TRBV5-5 with TRBJ1-2; maybe TRBD1 (6 bases). The CDR3 sequence is 15 residues long. The germline V gene encodes CDR1 SGHKS and CDR2 YYEKEE (reference sequence). The V and J ends lost 0 bases and 7 bases respectively, with 16 bases between them. The CDR3 DNA sequence: TGTGCCAGCAGCTTGGATCGGGGGGCGACAGGTGGCTACACCTTC. Translation gives CASSLDRGATGGYTF.

This chain connects TRBV6-9 to TRBJ2-1, with TRBD2 as a possible D gene (6 bases). This CDR3 has 16 residues. V lost 7 bases, J lost 4 bases, and 20 bases lay in between. Germline V lookup: CDR1 MNHGY, CDR2 SVAAGI. CDR3 in DNA: TGTGCCAGCACTGCCTCAACACTAGCCCGTTACAATGAGCAGTTCTTC. Protein product: CASTASTLARYNEQFF.

The chain employs TRBV5-1 and TRBJ2-7; D unclear. Trimming took 5 bases from V and 3 from J, leaving 12 bases between them. Germline V gene lookup returns CDR1 SGHRS and CDR2 YFSETQ. CDR3 size: 13 residues. The CDR3 coding sequence is TGCGCCAGCAGTCCCCCGTCGAGCTACGAGCAGTACTTC. Protein product: CASSPPSSYEQYF.

This clone was recorded only once. This chain connects TRBV2 to TRBJ1-4; D is unclear. This CDR3 has 11 amino acids. Germline assignment: CDR1 SNHLY and CDR2 FYNNEI. V was trimmed by 2 bases and J by 12 bases, leaving 7 bases between them. Here the CDR3 DNA reads TGTGCCAGCAGTGAATCCAGGCAACTGTTTTTT. This codes for CASSESRQLFF.

V is TRBV6-4 and J is TRBJ1-5; D is undetermined. Trimming took off 4 bases at V and 0 bases at J, with 4 bases between the two ends. Germline lookup yields CDR1 MRHNA and CDR2 SNTAGT. The length of the CDR3 is 13 residues. CDR3 amino acids: CASSVNSNQPQHF. The CDR3 coding sequence is TGTGCCAGCAGTGTCAATAGCAATCAGCCCCAGCATTTT.